The present T cell receptor beta chain was sequenced within a study of follicular helper T cells after annual influenza vaccination. This CDR3 contains 14 residues. The V end was cut by 1 base, the J end by 8 bases, with 11 bases between. Germline V gene sequence: CDR1 MNHNS, CDR2 SASEGT. Sequenced by immunoSEQ multiplex PCR; TCRdb stores in-frame clones only, minus some. This sample carries more than 10,000 clones, around 78% of them seen once, and the ten largest clones take less than 0.55%. Time point denoted: 2014-2015 season, pre-vaccination. Between about 35 and 110 mL of blood was drawn per time point.

This rearrangement joins TRBV6-1 to TRBJ1-4; D not certain. The source material was CXCR5- memory CD4+ T cells sorted from blood, sampled on the day of influenza vaccination. The TCR comes from an adult who received the influenza vaccine. CDR3 nucleotide sequence: TGTGCCAGCAGTGAAGGGGGAGTTCCCGAAAAACTGTTTTTT. The encoded protein is CASSEGGVPEKLFF.